The table lists the clone carrying this TCR beta chain with a few counts. This specimen comes from a study of blood T cell repertoires in COVID-19. CDR3 length: 19 amino acids. Germline values: CDR1 SGHRS, CDR2 YFSETQ. J lost 3 bases, V lost 0 bases, and 14 bases had no gene match. Profiling relied on immunoSEQ multiplex PCR, and the TCRdb table lists in-frame clones only, not all of them. The data contain about 350,000 clones, approximately 91% of them seen just once; the ten biggest clones take up 1%. This receptor was obtained from a young woman who had been exposed to COVID-19. The sequencing sample was made of PBMCs or T cells enriched from blood (not recorded which). The chain employs TRBV5-1 and TRBJ1-1; TRBD1 matches 10 bases. The CDR3 sequence: CASSLARDRGQGPDTEAFF. The CDR3 nucleotides are TGCGCCAGCAGCTTGGCCCGAGACAGGGGGCAAGGCCCGGACACTGAAGCTTTCTTT.